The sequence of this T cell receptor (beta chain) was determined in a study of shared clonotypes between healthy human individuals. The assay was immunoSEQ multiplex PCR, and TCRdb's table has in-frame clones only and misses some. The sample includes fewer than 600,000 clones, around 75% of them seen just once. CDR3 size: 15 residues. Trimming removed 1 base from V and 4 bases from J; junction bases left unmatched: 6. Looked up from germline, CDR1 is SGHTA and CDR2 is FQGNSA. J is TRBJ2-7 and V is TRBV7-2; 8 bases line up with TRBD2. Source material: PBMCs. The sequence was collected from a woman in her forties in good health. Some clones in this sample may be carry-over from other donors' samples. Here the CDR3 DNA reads TGTGCCAGCAGCTTAGTCCCCGGGAGGGTATACGAGCAGTACTTC. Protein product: CASSLVPGRVYEQYF.